The rows below give T cell receptor beta chains drawn from one sample of a study of blood T cells in healthy people across ages. From the 5' RACE reads, TCRdb called clonotypes with MiXCR, one entry per CDR3 protein. The data show 700,000 to 850,000 distinct CDR3 sequences, about 37% seen once. Sequenced material: blood. Source of these receptors: a man aged 18 to 29 in good health. Both conserved end residues are part of each CDR3. D genes are given only for firm matches. Size is stated for part of the rows, as once, few or many counts, or as a class when the clone is expanded.

D gene: NA; clone size: many; J gene: TRBJ2-1; V gene: TRBV29-1; CDR3 DNA: TGCAGCGTTCAATCAGGGAATGAGCAGTTCTTC; CDR3 protein: CSVQSGNEQFF
D gene: TRBD1; clone size: NA; J gene: TRBJ1-5; V gene: TRBV20-1; CDR3 DNA: TGCAGTGCTTCGCGGGAGGGACAGGTCGAGCATTTT; CDR3 protein: CSASREGQVEHF
D gene: NA; clone size: few; J gene: TRBJ1-6; V gene: TRBV20-1; CDR3 DNA: TGCAGTGCCCCTGGAGGGGGATCCTATAATTCACCCCTCCACTTT; CDR3 protein: CSAPGGGSYNSPLHF
D gene: TRBD1; clone size: NA; J gene: TRBJ1-2; V gene: TRBV25-1; CDR3 DNA: TGTGCCAGCAGTAGTCCCGGGACAGGGACCGGCTATGGCTACACCTTC; CDR3 protein: CASSSPGTGTGYGYTF
D gene: NA; clone size: NA; J gene: TRBJ2-7; V gene: TRBV12-3/TRBV12-4; CDR3 DNA: TGTGCCAGCAGTTCAAACAGGGCGAGCAATGAGCAGTACTTC; CDR3 protein: CASSSNRASNEQYF
D gene: NA; clone size: NA; J gene: TRBJ2-2; V gene: TRBV7-2; CDR3 DNA: TGTGCCAGCAGCTTACACGTAGACACCGGGGAGCTGTTTTTT; CDR3 protein: CASSLHVDTGELFF
D gene: TRBD2; clone size: NA; J gene: TRBJ2-3; V gene: TRBV4-3; CDR3 DNA: TGCGCCAGCAGCCAAGCCGGGACTACCACAGATACGCAGTATTTT; CDR3 protein: CASSQAGTTTDTQYF
D gene: TRBD1; clone size: few; J gene: TRBJ2-4; V gene: TRBV5-1; CDR3 DNA: TGCGCCAGCAGCAGGGGTTACAGGGGGACCAAAAACATTCAGTACTTC; CDR3 protein: CASSRGYRGTKNIQYF
D gene: TRBD1; clone size: few; J gene: TRBJ1-6; V gene: TRBV4-3; CDR3 DNA: TGCGCCAGCAGCCAGGGGGACAGTGAGAAGAGCTCCTATAATTCACCCCTCCACTTT; CDR3 protein: CASSQGDSEKSSYNSPLHF
D gene: NA; clone size: few; J gene: TRBJ1-5; V gene: TRBV7-2; CDR3 DNA: TGTGCCAGCAGCTCGCCCCGTATCTGGCCCGGGGGCGGCCAGCCCCAGCATTTT; CDR3 protein: CASSSPRIWPGGGQPQHF
D gene: TRBD2; clone size: NA; J gene: TRBJ2-7; V gene: TRBV20-1; CDR3 DNA: TGCAGTGCTAGGGACAGACTAGCGGGGAACTACAATGAGCAGTACTTC; CDR3 protein: CSARDRLAGNYNEQYF
D gene: TRBD1; clone size: few; J gene: TRBJ2-3; V gene: TRBV10-3; CDR3 DNA: TGTGCCATCTCGAGAAATGGACAGGGGGCTGGAGATACGCAGTATTTT; CDR3 protein: CAISRNGQGAGDTQYF
D gene: NA; clone size: many; J gene: TRBJ1-2; V gene: TRBV6-4; CDR3 DNA: TGTGCCAGCAGTGAATCCGGGGCCAACTATGGCTACACCTTC; CDR3 protein: CASSESGANYGYTF
D gene: NA; clone size: many; J gene: TRBJ2-4; V gene: TRBV6-5; CDR3 DNA: TGTGCCAGCAGTGAACAGGGAAACATTCAGTACTTC; CDR3 protein: CASSEQGNIQYF
D gene: TRBD2; clone size: NA; J gene: TRBJ2-7; V gene: TRBV20-1; CDR3 DNA: TGCAGTGCTAGGGTAGCGGGGAGAAGCTCCTACAATGAGCAGTACTTC; CDR3 protein: CSARVAGRSSYNEQYF
D gene: TRBD2; clone size: NA; J gene: TRBJ2-5; V gene: TRBV4-2; CDR3 DNA: TGTGCCGGCAGCCCCCGGACTAGCGGATCCTACAATGAGCAGTACTTC; CDR3 protein: CAGSPRTSGSYNEQYF
D gene: NA; clone size: NA; J gene: TRBJ1-2; V gene: TRBV3-1; CDR3 DNA: TGTGCCAGCAGCCAAGGACAGATTGGCTATGGCTACACCTTC; CDR3 protein: CASSQGQIGYGYTF
D gene: TRBD1; clone size: NA; J gene: TRBJ1-3; V gene: TRBV3-1; CDR3 DNA: TGTGCCAGCAGCCAGCTTCCGGGACAGGGAAACACCATATATTTT; CDR3 protein: CASSQLPGQGNTIYF
D gene: TRBD1; clone size: few; J gene: TRBJ1-1; V gene: TRBV29-1; CDR3 DNA: TGCAGCGGGGGACAGGGTGGCACTGAAGCTTTCTTT; CDR3 protein: CSGGQGGTEAFF
D gene: TRBD1; clone size: many; J gene: TRBJ1-5; V gene: TRBV2; CDR3 DNA: TGTGCCAGCAGCCGGGACAGCCGGTTCGGTCAGCCCCAGCATTTT; CDR3 protein: CASSRDSRFGQPQHF
D gene: NA; clone size: many; J gene: TRBJ1-1; V gene: TRBV29-1; CDR3 DNA: TGCAGCGTTGAACGTCGGCAAGCGAACACTGAAGCTTTCTTT; CDR3 protein: CSVERRQANTEAFF
D gene: NA; clone size: NA; J gene: TRBJ2-1; V gene: TRBV6-2/TRBV6-3; CDR3 DNA: TGTGCCAGCAGTCCGAGCAACAGGGACAATGAGCAGTTCTTC; CDR3 protein: CASSPSNRDNEQFF
D gene: NA; clone size: NA; J gene: TRBJ2-2; V gene: TRBV24-1; CDR3 DNA: TGTGCCACCGCATCCACCGGGGAGCTGTTTTTT; CDR3 protein: CATASTGELFF
D gene: NA; clone size: many; J gene: TRBJ1-2; V gene: TRBV10-3; CDR3 DNA: TGTGCCATCAGTGATGTGGGGAATGGCTACACCTTC; CDR3 protein: CAISDVGNGYTF
D gene: NA; clone size: NA; J gene: TRBJ1-1; V gene: TRBV3-1; CDR3 DNA: TGTGCCAGCAGCCAAGATGTATTGTCGGCCTGGGACACTGAAGCTTTCTTT; CDR3 protein: CASSQDVLSAWDTEAFF
D gene: NA; clone size: NA; J gene: TRBJ2-2; V gene: TRBV12-3/TRBV12-4; CDR3 DNA: TGTGCCAGCAGTTTGAGACCTTACACCGGGGAGCTGTTTTTT; CDR3 protein: CASSLRPYTGELFF
D gene: NA; clone size: NA; J gene: TRBJ1-6; V gene: TRBV10-3; CDR3 DNA: TGTGCCATCCGGACAAGTGAAAATTCACCCCTCCACTTT; CDR3 protein: CAIRTSENSPLHF
D gene: NA; clone size: NA; J gene: TRBJ1-1; V gene: TRBV4-2; CDR3 DNA: TGTGCCAGCAGCCAAGACAAGTCTAGCACTGAAGCTTTCTTT; CDR3 protein: CASSQDKSSTEAFF
D gene: NA; clone size: NA; J gene: TRBJ1-1; V gene: TRBV27; CDR3 DNA: TGTGCCAGCAGATGGACCCCCCTGGAGGAAGCTTTCTTT; CDR3 protein: CASRWTPLEEAFF
D gene: NA; clone size: NA; J gene: TRBJ2-7; V gene: TRBV28; CDR3 DNA: TGTGCCAGCAGTTTAGCAGGTCCCTTGGCCGAGCAGTACTTC; CDR3 protein: CASSLAGPLAEQYF
D gene: NA; clone size: NA; J gene: TRBJ2-3; V gene: TRBV6-6; CDR3 DNA: TGTGCCAGCAGTTATGAGGGCCTTGGGATCACAGATACGCAGTATTTT; CDR3 protein: CASSYEGLGITDTQYF
D gene: NA; clone size: NA; J gene: TRBJ2-7; V gene: TRBV7-3; CDR3 DNA: TGTGCCAGCAGCTTAGGCTGGGTGGATGAGCAGTACTTC; CDR3 protein: CASSLGWVDEQYF
D gene: NA; clone size: few; J gene: TRBJ2-5; V gene: TRBV5-1; CDR3 DNA: TGCGCCAGCAGCCCGGGACAACTCAGGGGAGAGACCCAGTACTTC; CDR3 protein: CASSPGQLRGETQYF
D gene: NA; clone size: NA; J gene: TRBJ1-2; V gene: TRBV6-5; CDR3 DNA: TGTGCCAGCAGTCTGTGGGGGGGCTCGTATGGCTACACCTTC; CDR3 protein: CASSLWGGSYGYTF